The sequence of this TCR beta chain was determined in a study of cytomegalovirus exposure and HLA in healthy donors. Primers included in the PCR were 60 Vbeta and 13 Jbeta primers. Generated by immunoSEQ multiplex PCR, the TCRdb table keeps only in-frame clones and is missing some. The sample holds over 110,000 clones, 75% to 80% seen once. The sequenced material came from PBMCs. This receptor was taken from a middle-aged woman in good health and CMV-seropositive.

DNA of the CDR3: TGCGCCAGCAGCCAAGAGCGGACTAGATGGTTCGAGCAGTACTTC. This translates into CASSQERTRWFEQYF. The chain employs TRBV4-1 and TRBJ2-7, with 7 positions matching TRBD2. This CDR3 is 15 amino acids long. V lost 0 bases and J lost 6; bases outside the gene matches: 8. Germline CDR1 MGHRA, CDR2 YSYEKL.